A single sample is the source of the 29 T cell receptor beta chains below, sequenced in a study of identifying expanded T cells in peripheral blood. Sequencing was performed with immunoSEQ multiplex PCR; in TCRdb, only in-frame clones are kept and a portion is missing. Of 55,000 to 75,000 clones listed, around 87% are singletons. The sample was blood. These receptors were obtained from a person between 18 and 69 years old in good health.

This chain joins TRBV6-4 and TRBJ2-3; D is perhaps TRBD1 (6 bases). The CDR3 length is 14 residues. The V end lost 8 bases, the J end lost 1 base, and 13 bases lay between the germline ends. Germline CDR1 is MRHNA and CDR2 is SNTAGT. The CDR3 spells CASSRAGGTDTQYF. Written as DNA, the CDR3 is TGTGCCAGCTCGAGGGCAGGGGGCACAGATACGCAGTATTTT.

In its sample, this clone ranks as medium-sized. The chain uses TRBV6-1 and TRBJ2-1; TRBD1 aligns across 11 bases. CDR1 MNHNS and CDR2 SASEGT come from the germline V gene. V dropped 0 bases and J dropped 6; count of bases not matched to a gene: 4. This CDR3 contains 16 residues. The DNA of the CDR3 is TGTGCCAGCAGTGAAGCGGAGGGGACAGGGGGCAATGAGCAGTTCTTC. The encoded protein is CASSEAEGTGGNEQFF.

The chain combines TRBV30 with TRBJ2-7; tentatively, D is TRBD1 or TRBD2 (5 bases each). Germline V lookup: CDR1 GTSNPN, CDR2 SVGIG (reference sequence). Deletions cut 1 base from V and 4 bases from J, with 11 bases between. This CDR3 region has 13 residues. CDR3 bases: TGTGCCTGGAGTGAAGGGGACGGGTACGAGCAGTACTTC. Its translation: CAWSEGDGYEQYF. Based on the CDR3 plus reference TRBV30 and TRBJ2-7, the full variable domain is SQTIHQWPATLVQPVGSPLSLECTVEGTSNPNLYWYRQAAGRGLQLLFYSVGIGQISSEVPQNLSASRPQDRQFILSSKKLLLSDSGFYLCAWSEGDGYEQYFGPGTRLTVT.

The rearrangement links TRBV27 to TRBJ2-4; perhaps TRBD2 as D (6 bases). Germline V gene lookup returns CDR1 MNHEY and CDR2 SMNVEV (reference sequence). Between the trimmed V and J ends, which lost 5 bases and 0 bases, there was a span of 17 bases. The CDR3 spans 17 residues. This chain's CDR3 is CASSGVTSSLAKNIQYF. CDR3 nucleotide sequence: TGTGCCAGCAGTGGCGTGACTAGTTCCCTAGCCAAAAACATTCAGTACTTC.

The V and J genes are TRBV2 and TRBJ2-2; D remains ambiguous. Trimming left V 6 bases short and J 0 bases short, with 5 bases between. Germline-derived CDR1 and CDR2 are SNHLY and FYNNEI. CDR3 length equals 13 residues. CDR3 sequence: CASRAANTGELFF. The CDR3 bases are TGTGCCAGCAGGGCGGCGAACACCGGGGAGCTGTTTTTT.

This clone was counted between two and nine times. The rearrangement uses TRBV2 and TRBJ2-3; D perhaps matches TRBD2 (5 bases). Germline V gene sequence: CDR1 SNHLY, CDR2 FYNNEI. This CDR3 has 15 residues. V lost 5 bases to trimming and J lost 4 bases, with 16 bases between them. Here the CDR3 reads CASSLSAAGADTQYF. CDR3 DNA: TGTGCCAGCAGTTTGAGTGCAGCCGGGGCAGATACGCAGTATTTT.

The J gene is TRBJ2-5, the V gene TRBV4-2, with unresolved D. Germline V gene data show CDR1 as LGHNA and CDR2 as YNFKEQ. The CDR3 extends over 13 amino acids. V lost 4 bases and J 5 bases, leaving 11 bases between the germline ends. CDR3 sequence: CASSLDPRETQYF. The CDR3 DNA reads TGTGCCAGCAGCCTGGACCCAAGGGAGACCCAGTACTTC.

This sequence joins TRBV2 and TRBJ2-7, with TRBD1 matching 9 bases. This CDR3 is built from 15 residues. Germline-derived CDR1 and CDR2 are SNHLY and FYNNEI. The trim removed 2 bases at V and 2 bases at J, leaving 4 bases unmatched. The CDR3 loop is CASSETGGRAYEQYF. In nucleotides, the CDR3 is TGTGCCAGCAGTGAAACAGGGGGCAGGGCCTACGAGCAGTACTTC.

This clone showed up just a few times. The J gene is TRBJ2-1, the V gene TRBV2; 7 bases align to TRBD2. The CDR3 contains 16 residues. The V gene's germline CDR1 is SNHLY and CDR2 FYNNEI. J lost 0 bases, V lost 8 bases, and 10 bases had no gene match. The CDR3 region is CASCKSGTRSYNEQFF. CDR3 sequence (DNA): TGTGCCAGCTGTAAAAGCGGGACTCGCTCCTACAATGAGCAGTTCTTC.

This rearrangement joins TRBV6-4 to TRBJ2-1; 11 bases match TRBD2. Trimming at V came to 3 bases and at J to 6 bases, leaving 7 bases not matched to a gene. This CDR3 is 16 amino acids long. CDR1 is MRHNA and CDR2 is SNTAGT in the germline V gene. The CDR3: CASSDAWTSGPNEQFF. The CDR3 DNA reads TGTGCCAGCAGTGATGCATGGACTAGCGGGCCCAATGAGCAGTTCTTC.

Details on this clone: A much larger clone is a single base away; this may be a read error. V gene TRBV6-4 combines with J gene TRBJ2-2, with TRBD1 identical over 7 bases. CDR1 MRHNA and CDR2 SNTAGT come from the germline V gene. V was pared by 2 bases and J by 3 bases, with 0 bases of the junction left unmatched. The CDR3 is made up of 14 amino acids. In nucleotides, the CDR3 is TGTGCCAGCAGTGACGGGACAGACACCGGGGAGCTGTTTTTT. The encoded protein is CASSDGTDTGELFF.

CDR3 DNA sequence: TGCGCCAGCAGCGGGAGCGGGAGGACTAACTACGAGCAGTACTTC. Translation: CASSGSGRTNYEQYF. The V and J genes are TRBV5-1 and TRBJ2-7, with 9 bases lining up with TRBD2. CDR1 SGHRS and CDR2 YFSETQ come from the germline V gene. The CDR3 spans 15 residues. V gave up 4 bases and J gave up 3 bases; unmatched junction bases: 8.

V usage is TRBV15 and J usage is TRBJ2-2, with D tentatively TRBD2 (5 bases). V was trimmed by 4 bases and J by 0 bases, leaving 9 bases between them. Looked up from germline, CDR1 is LNHNV and CDR2 is YYDKDF (reference sequence). The CDR3 consists of 15 residues. The CDR3 region has the DNA TGTGCCACCAGCACCGACGGGGCGAACACCGGGGAGCTGTTTTTT. Translated, it gives CATSTDGANTGELFF.

V and J are TRBV28 and TRBJ1-2; D gene unclear. V lost 2 bases to trimming and J lost 2 bases, with 6 bases between them. Per the germline V gene, CDR1 is MDHEN and CDR2 is SYDVKM. The CDR3 covers 13 residues. CDR3 protein: CASSLLKNYGYTF. For the CDR3, the DNA is TGTGCCAGCAGTTTACTCAAGAACTATGGCTACACCTTC.

The chain has TRBV4-1 and TRBJ2-5, with D perhaps TRBD2 (6 bases). In germline, CDR1 is MGHRA, CDR2 YSYEKL. This CDR3 is 19 amino acids long. Trimming stripped 0 bases from V and 4 bases from J, with 24 bases between. The CDR3 DNA reads as TGCGCCAGCAGCCAAGATGGTGGCGGGACTGGCAAGCGTGGAGAGACCCAGTACTTC. Amino acids: CASSQDGGGTGKRGETQYF.

The chain has TRBV6-5 and TRBJ1-2, with TRBD1 identical over 7 bases. The CDR3 sequence is 14 residues long. CDR1 is MNHEY, CDR2 SVGAGI, per germline. With 2 bases clipped from V and 7 bases from J, the junction kept 7 bases outside the gene matches. The CDR3 loop is CASSYRQGRGGYTF. The DNA of the CDR3 is TGTGCCAGCAGTTACCGACAGGGTCGAGGTGGCTACACCTTC.

About this clone itself: Additional DNA sequences in this sample encode the identical CDR3. The rearrangement links TRBV18 to TRBJ2-3; D unclear. CDR3 length equals 12 residues. Germline lookup yields CDR1 KGHSH and CDR2 LQKENI. Trimming shortened V by 3 bases and J by 0 bases, and 1 base separated the two germline ends. The CDR3 nucleotides are TGTGCCAGCTCACCTAGCACAGATACGCAGTATTTT. Protein: CASSPSTDTQYF.

The chain couples TRBV4-2 to TRBJ2-2; a possible D gene is TRBD2 (5 bases). Trimming pared 6 bases from V and 8 bases from J, leaving 13 bases between. There are 13 residues in the CDR3. The germline CDR1 and CDR2 sequences are LGHNA and YNFKEQ. The CDR3 protein is CASSSRRAGELFF. CDR3 coding DNA: TGTGCCAGCAGTTCCCGGCGGGCGGGGGAGCTGTTTTTT.

CDR3 sequence: CAWSPPGGASSPLHF. CDR3 in DNA: TGTGCCTGGAGCCCTCCAGGGGGCGCGAGTTCACCCCTCCACTTT. The chain recombines TRBV30 with TRBJ1-6, with 8 bases matching TRBD1. Germline lookup yields CDR1 GTSNPN and CDR2 SVGIG (reference sequence). The CDR3 runs 15 residues. With V trimmed by 3 bases and J by 9 bases, 10 bases remained unmatched.

This clone was seen only a few times. J is TRBJ2-5 and V is TRBV5-1; D may be TRBD1 (5 bases). V shed 0 bases and J shed 1 base, with 16 bases lying between them. Germline V gives CDR1 SGHRS, CDR2 YFSETQ. The CDR3 runs 17 residues. Written as DNA, the CDR3 is TGCGCCAGCAGCTTGGAGGTCGGCAGGACACCCCAAGAGACCCAGTACTTC. Protein product: CASSLEVGRTPQETQYF.

V usage is TRBV18 and J usage is TRBJ2-7; TRBD1 aligns across 8 bases. J was trimmed by 8 bases and V by 8 bases; bases with no gene match: 14. The CDR3 contains 14 residues. Per germline, CDR1 KGHSH and CDR2 LQKENI. In DNA, the CDR3 is TGTGCCAGCCACAAGACAGGGGAAGAGTTCAAGCAGTACTTC. Translating gives CASHKTGEEFKQYF.

In this sample, this clone turned up once. The chain has TRBV21-1 and TRBJ1-4; the D call in the table, TRBD1, was not verified against the DNA. TRBV21-1 is classified as a pseudogene. The CDR3 is made up of 18 amino acids. DNA of the CDR3: TGTGCCAGCAGCAAAGCGAAAGGGACAGGCTTTATTAATGAAAAACTGTTTTTT. It yields the protein CASSKAKGTGFINEKLFF.

V and J are TRBV2 and TRBJ2-3; 10 bases map to TRBD2. Unmatched junction bases numbered 0, after V lost 2 bases and J lost 1 base. Germline V lookup: CDR1 SNHLY, CDR2 FYNNEI. This CDR3 has 15 residues. CDR3 bases: TGTGCCAGCAGTGAACTAGCGGGGGGCACAGATACGCAGTATTTT. Its translation is CASSELAGGTDTQYF.

The sample holds a few counts of this clone. This chain links TRBV5-4 with TRBJ2-7; D perhaps matches TRBD1 (6 bases). CDR1 is SGHNT, CDR2 YYREEE, per germline (reference sequence). The V end lost 4 bases, the J end lost 4 bases, and 15 bases lay between the germline ends. The CDR3 is made up of 14 amino acids. CDR3 nucleotide sequence: TGTGCCAGCAGCCCACTACAGGGCCCTTACGAGCAGTACTTC. This sequence encodes CASSPLQGPYEQYF.

The rearrangement uses TRBV6-4 and TRBJ2-1; 8 positions agree with TRBD1. The CDR3 sequence is 16 residues long. J gave up 8 bases and V 0 bases, and 9 bases lay outside the gene matches. Germline CDR1 is MRHNA and CDR2 is SNTAGT. CDR3 DNA sequence: TGTGCCAGCAGTGACTCGGAGACAGGGGAAATCTATGAGCAGTTCTTC. As protein: CASSDSETGEIYEQFF.

V and J are TRBV7-2 and TRBJ2-3, with D perhaps matching TRBD1 (6 bases). Germline CDR1 SGHTA, CDR2 FQGNSA. V lost 3 bases to trimming and J lost 2 bases, with 9 bases between them. The CDR3 extends over 14 amino acids. The CDR3 loop is CASSFYRVTDTQYF. The CDR3 coding sequence is TGTGCCAGCAGCTTCTACAGGGTCACAGATACGCAGTATTTT.

The CDR3 reads CAISTGGAGNQPQHF. CDR3 DNA: TGTGCCATCAGTACAGGGGGCGCGGGCAATCAGCCCCAGCATTTT. The chain recombines TRBV10-3 with TRBJ1-5, with 9 bases fitting TRBD1. Germline V gives CDR1 ENHRY, CDR2 SYGVKD. V was pared by 5 bases and J by 2 bases, with 4 bases of the junction left unmatched. The CDR3 is 15 amino acids.

The rearrangement links TRBV10-3 to TRBJ1-6, with 8 nucleotides matching TRBD1. Germline lookup yields CDR1 ENHRY and CDR2 SYGVKD. The CDR3 runs 14 residues. V lost 4 bases, J lost 9 bases, and 5 bases stayed unmatched. CDR3 sequence (DNA): TGTGCCATCAGTGTGGACAGGGATACTTCACCCCTCCACTTT. As protein: CAISVDRDTSPLHF.

This chain connects TRBV27 to TRBJ2-1; D is unclear. V was trimmed by 5 bases and J by 0 bases, leaving 11 bases between them. Germline values: CDR1 MNHEY, CDR2 SMNVEV (reference sequence). CDR3 length equals 15 residues. The DNA of the CDR3 is TGTGCCAGCAGTCGACGACACAGCTCCTACAATGAGCAGTTCTTC. It specifies CASSRRHSSYNEQFF.